This T cell receptor (beta chain) was sequenced for a study of cytomegalovirus exposure and HLA in healthy donors. Notes on the study in general: More clonal expansion characterized HLA-associated TCR beta chains than equally common others in a later analysis.

V was pared by 3 bases and J by 5 bases, with 8 bases of the junction left unmatched. Germline-derived CDR1 and CDR2 are MNHEY and SMNVEV (reference sequence). The CDR3 extends over 16 amino acids. PCR was performed using 60 Vbeta and 13 Jbeta primers. Profiling relied on immunoSEQ multiplex PCR, and the TCRdb table lists in-frame clones only, not all of them. This sample has about 190,000 clones, with 81% found just once. The table lists this clone with a few counts. Its antigen is as yet unknown. The sequence was obtained from a man between 18 and 35 years old in good health and CMV-seronegative. The chain couples TRBV27 to TRBJ2-7; the match to TRBD2 covers 12 bases. Sequencing used PBMCs. The CDR3 region is CASSLLLAGGTHEQYF. CDR3 nucleotide sequence: TGTGCCAGCAGTTTGTTGCTAGCGGGAGGGACCCACGAGCAGTACTTC.